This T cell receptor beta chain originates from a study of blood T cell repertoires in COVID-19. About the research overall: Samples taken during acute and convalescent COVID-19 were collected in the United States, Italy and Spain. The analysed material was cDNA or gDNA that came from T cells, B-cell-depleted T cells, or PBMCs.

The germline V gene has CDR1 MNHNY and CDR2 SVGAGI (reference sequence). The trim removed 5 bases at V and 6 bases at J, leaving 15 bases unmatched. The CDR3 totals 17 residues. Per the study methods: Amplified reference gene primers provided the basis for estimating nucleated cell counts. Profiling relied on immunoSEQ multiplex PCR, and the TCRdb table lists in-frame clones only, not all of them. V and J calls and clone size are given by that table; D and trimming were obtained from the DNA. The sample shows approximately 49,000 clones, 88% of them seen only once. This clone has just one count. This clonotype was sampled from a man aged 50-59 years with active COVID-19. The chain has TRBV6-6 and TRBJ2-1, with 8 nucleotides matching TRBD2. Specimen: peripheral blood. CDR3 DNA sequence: TGTGCCAGCAGTCTTACGCCCCTCGGGGGGGCCCTCAATGAGCAGTTCTTC. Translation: CASSLTPLGGALNEQFF.